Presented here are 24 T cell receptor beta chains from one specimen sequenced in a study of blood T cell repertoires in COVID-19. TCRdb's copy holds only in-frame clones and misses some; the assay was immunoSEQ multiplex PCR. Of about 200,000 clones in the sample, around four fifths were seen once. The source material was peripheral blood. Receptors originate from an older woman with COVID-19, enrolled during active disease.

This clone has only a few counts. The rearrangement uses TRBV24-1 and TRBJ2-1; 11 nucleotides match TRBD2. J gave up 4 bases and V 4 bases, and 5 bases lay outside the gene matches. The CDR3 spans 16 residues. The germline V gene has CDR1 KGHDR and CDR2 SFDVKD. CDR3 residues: CATSDPGLAVYNEQFF. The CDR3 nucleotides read TGTGCCACCAGTGACCCGGGACTAGCGGTATACAATGAGCAGTTCTTC.

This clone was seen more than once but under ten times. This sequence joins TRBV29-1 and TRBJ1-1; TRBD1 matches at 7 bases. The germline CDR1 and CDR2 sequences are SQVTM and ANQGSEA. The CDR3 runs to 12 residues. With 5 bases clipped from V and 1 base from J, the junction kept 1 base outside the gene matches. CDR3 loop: CSVRQGNTEAFF. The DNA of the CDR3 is TGCAGCGTTAGACAGGGGAACACTGAAGCTTTCTTT.

CDR3 in amino acids: CASSSRTGSLDEQYF. CDR3 nucleotides: TGTGCCAGCAGCTCCCGGACAGGATCCCTCGACGAGCAGTACTTC. The rearrangement joins TRBV11-3 to TRBJ2-7; 7 bases align to TRBD1. With V trimmed by 4 bases and J by 5 bases, 11 bases remained unmatched. Germline CDR1 and CDR2: SGHNT and YENEEA. The CDR3 is 15 residues long.

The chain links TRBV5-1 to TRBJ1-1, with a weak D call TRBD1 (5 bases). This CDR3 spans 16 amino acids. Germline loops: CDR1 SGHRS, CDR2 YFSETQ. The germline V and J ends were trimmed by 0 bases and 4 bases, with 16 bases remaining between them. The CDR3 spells CASSLAGSTGTTEAFF. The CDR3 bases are TGCGCCAGCAGCTTGGCTGGGTCTACAGGAACCACTGAAGCTTTCTTT.

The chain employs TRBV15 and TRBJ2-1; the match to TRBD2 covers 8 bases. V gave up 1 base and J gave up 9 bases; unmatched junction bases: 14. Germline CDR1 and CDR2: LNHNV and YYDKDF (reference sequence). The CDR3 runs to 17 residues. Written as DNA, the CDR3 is TGTGCCACCAGCAGAGGTTCCGAGACGGGAGGGGAGGGTGAGCAGTTCTTC. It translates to CATSRGSETGGEGEQFF.

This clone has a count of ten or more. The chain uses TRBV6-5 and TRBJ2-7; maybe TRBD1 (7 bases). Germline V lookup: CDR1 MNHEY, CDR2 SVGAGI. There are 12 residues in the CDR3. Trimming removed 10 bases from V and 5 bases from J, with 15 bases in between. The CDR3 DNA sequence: TGTGCCACCCAGGGGGGCGGAAACGAGCAGTACTTC. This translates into CATQGGGNEQYF.

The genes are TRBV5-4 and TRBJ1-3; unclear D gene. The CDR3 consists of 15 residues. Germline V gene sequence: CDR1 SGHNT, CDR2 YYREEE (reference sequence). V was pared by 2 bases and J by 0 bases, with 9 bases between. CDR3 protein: CASSFGGTSGNTIYF. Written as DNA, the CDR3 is TGTGCCAGCAGCTTCGGCGGAACCTCTGGAAACACCATATATTTT.

The CDR3 nucleotides are TGTGCCAGCAGCTCACAGGACTCCTACGAGCAGTACTTC. It yields the protein CASSSQDSYEQYF. The chain uses TRBV13 and TRBJ2-7; D perhaps matches TRBD1 (5 bases). Trimming removed 4 bases from V and 0 bases from J, with 7 bases in between. CDR3 length equals 13 residues. Germline V gene lookup returns CDR1 PRHDT and CDR2 FYEKMQ (reference sequence). Using reference TRBV13 and TRBJ2-7 for the parts outside the CDR3, the full variable domain is AAGVIQSPRHLIKEKRETATLKCYPIPRHDTVYWYQQGPGQDPQFLISFYEKMQSDKGSIPDRFSAQQFSDYHSELNMSSLELGDSALYFCASSSQDSYEQYFGPGTRLTVT.

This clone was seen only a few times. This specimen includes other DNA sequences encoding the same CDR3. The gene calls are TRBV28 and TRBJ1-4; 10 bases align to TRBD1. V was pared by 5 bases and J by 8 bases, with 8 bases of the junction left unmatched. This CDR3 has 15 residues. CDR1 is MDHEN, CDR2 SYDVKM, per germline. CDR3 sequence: CASSPPGQGREKLFF. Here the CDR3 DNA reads TGTGCCAGCAGTCCCCCGGGACAGGGGAGAGAAAAACTGTTTTTT.

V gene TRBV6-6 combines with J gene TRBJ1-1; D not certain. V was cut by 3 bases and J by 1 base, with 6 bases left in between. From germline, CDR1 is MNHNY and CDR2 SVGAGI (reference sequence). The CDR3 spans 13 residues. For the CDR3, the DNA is TGTGCCAGCAGTTATCCAGGGAACACTGAAGCTTTCTTT. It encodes CASSYPGNTEAFF.

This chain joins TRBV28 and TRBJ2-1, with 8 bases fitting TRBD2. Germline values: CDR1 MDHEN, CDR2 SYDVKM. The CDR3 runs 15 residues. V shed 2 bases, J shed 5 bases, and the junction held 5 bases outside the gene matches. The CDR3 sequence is CASSLTGGGNNEQFF. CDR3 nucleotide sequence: TGTGCCAGCAGTTTAACGGGAGGGGGAAACAATGAGCAGTTCTTC. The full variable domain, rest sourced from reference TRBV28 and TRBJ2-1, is DVKVTQSSRYLVKRTGEKVFLECVQDMDHENMFWYRQDPGLGLRLIYFSYDVKMKEKGDIPEGYSVSREKKERFSLILESASTNQTSMYLCASSLTGGGNNEQFFGPGTRLTVL.

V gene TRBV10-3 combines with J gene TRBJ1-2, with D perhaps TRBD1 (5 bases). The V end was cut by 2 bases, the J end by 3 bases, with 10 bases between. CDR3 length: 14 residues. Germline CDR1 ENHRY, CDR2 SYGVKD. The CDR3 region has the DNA TGTGCCATCAGTGAGAGCGACAGTGACTATGGCTACACCTTC. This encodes CAISESDSDYGYTF.

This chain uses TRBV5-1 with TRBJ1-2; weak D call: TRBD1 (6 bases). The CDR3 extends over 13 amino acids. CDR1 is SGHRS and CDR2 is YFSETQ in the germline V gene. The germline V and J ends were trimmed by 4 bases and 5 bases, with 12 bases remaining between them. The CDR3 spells CASSRQEGYGYTF. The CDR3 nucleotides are TGCGCCAGCAGCCGACAGGAAGGATATGGCTACACCTTC.

CDR3 DNA: TGTGCCACCTCGGAGTACAGGGGAACTGAAGCTTTCTTT. Translation: CATSEYRGTEAFF. This chain uses TRBV18 with TRBJ1-1; 7 positions match TRBD1. The V gene end was trimmed by 10 bases and the J gene end by 5 bases; junction bases not matched to a gene: 10. CDR3 size: 13 residues. Germline CDR1 and CDR2: KGHSH and LQKENI.

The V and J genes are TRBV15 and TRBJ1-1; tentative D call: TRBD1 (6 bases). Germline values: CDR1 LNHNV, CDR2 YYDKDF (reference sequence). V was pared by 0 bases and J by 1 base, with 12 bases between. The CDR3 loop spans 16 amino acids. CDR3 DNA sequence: TGTGCCACCAGCAGAGATCTAGGGACATCGAACACTGAAGCTTTCTTT. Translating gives CATSRDLGTSNTEAFF. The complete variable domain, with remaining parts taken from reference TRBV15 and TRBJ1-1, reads DAMVIQNPRYQVTQFGKPVTLSCSQTLNHNVMYWYQQKSSQAPKLLFHYYDKDFNNEADTPDNFQSRRPNTSFCFLDIRSPGLGDTAMYLCATSRDLGTSNTEAFFGQGTRLTVV.

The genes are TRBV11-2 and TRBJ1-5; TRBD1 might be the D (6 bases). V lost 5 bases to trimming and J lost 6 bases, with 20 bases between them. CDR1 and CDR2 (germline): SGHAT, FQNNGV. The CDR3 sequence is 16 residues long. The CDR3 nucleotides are TGTGCCAGCAGCGAAGGTGGGGGGGCATGGGGTCAGCCCCAGCATTTT. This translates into CASSEGGGAWGQPQHF.

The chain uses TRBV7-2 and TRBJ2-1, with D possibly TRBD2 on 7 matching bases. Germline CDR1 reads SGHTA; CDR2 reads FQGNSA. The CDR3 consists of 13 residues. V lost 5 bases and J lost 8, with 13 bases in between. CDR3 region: CASSRGASHEQFF. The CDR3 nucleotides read TGTGCCAGCAGCCGGGGGGCTAGCCATGAGCAGTTCTTC.

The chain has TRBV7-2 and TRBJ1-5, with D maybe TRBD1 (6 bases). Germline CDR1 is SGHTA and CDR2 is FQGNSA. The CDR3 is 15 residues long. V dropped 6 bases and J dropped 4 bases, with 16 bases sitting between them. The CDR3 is CASSPRAGTNQPQHF. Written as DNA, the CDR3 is TGTGCCAGCAGTCCTCGGGCCGGGACAAATCAGCCCCAGCATTTT.

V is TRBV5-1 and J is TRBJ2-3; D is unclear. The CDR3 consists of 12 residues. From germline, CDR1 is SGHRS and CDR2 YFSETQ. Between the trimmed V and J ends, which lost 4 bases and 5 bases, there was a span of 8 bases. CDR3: CASSPRIDTQYF. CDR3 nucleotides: TGCGCCAGCAGCCCCAGAATAGATACGCAGTATTTT.

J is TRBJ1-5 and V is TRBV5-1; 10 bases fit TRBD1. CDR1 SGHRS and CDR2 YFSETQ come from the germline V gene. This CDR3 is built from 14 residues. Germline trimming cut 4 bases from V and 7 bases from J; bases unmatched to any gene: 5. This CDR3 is CASSRGQGSQPQHF. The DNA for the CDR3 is TGCGCCAGCAGCCGGGGACAGGGGAGCCAGCCCCAGCATTTT.

The CDR3 protein is CASSLRLEKLFF. DNA of the CDR3: TGTGCCAGCAGCCTACGACTGGAAAAACTGTTTTTT. This rearrangement joins TRBV5-4 to TRBJ1-4; D call uncertain. The length of the CDR3 is 12 residues. V gave up 4 bases and J gave up 8 bases, with 9 bases separating them. CDR1 is SGHNT, CDR2 YYREEE, per germline (reference sequence).

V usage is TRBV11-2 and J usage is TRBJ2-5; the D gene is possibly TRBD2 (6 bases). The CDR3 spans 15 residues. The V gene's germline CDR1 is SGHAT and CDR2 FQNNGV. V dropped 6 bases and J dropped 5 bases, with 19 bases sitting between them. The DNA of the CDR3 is TGTGCCAGCAGGCCAGCGGGTTGGAGGAGGGAGACCCAGTACTTC. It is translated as CASRPAGWRRETQYF. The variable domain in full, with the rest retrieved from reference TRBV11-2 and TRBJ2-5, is EAGVAQSPRYKIIEKRQSVAFWCNPISGHATLYWYQQILGQGPKLLIQFQNNGVVDDSQLPKDRFSAERLKGVDSTLKIQPAKLEDSAVYLCASRPAGWRRETQYFGPGTRLLVL.

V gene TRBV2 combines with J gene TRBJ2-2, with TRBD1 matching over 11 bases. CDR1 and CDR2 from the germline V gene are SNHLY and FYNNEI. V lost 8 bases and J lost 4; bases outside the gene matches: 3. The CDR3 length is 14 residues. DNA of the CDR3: TGTGCCAGCCGAGGGACAGGGGGCACCGGGGAGCTGTTTTTT. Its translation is CASRGTGGTGELFF. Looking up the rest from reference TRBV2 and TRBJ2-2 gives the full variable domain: EPEVTQTPSHQVTQMGQEVILRCVPISNHLYFYWYRQILGQKVEFLVSFYNNEISEKSEIFDDQFSVERPDGSNFTLKIRSTKLEDSAMYFCASRGTGGTGELFFGEGSRLTVL.

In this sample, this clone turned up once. In DNA form, the CDR3 reads TGCAGCGTTGAATCCGGACGGACAAATGAAAAACTGTTTTTT. Amino acids: CSVESGRTNEKLFF. V is TRBV29-1 and J is TRBJ1-4; D perhaps matches TRBD1 (5 bases). Trimming stripped 2 bases from V and 5 bases from J, with 12 bases between. The CDR3 is 14 residues long. Per the germline V gene, CDR1 is SQVTM and CDR2 is ANQGSEA.